Listed below are T cell receptor beta chains from one sample, sequenced in a study of T-cell memory formation after mild COVID-19. MiXCR was run by TCRdb on the 5' RACE reads, yielding one entry per CDR3 protein. The sample records around 100,000 distinct CDR3 sequences, 11% being singletons. Sequenced input: PBMCs or a T cell subset sorted from them (not recorded which). Source of these receptors: a man between 18 and 29 years old who had mild COVID-19 (a few samples of this study predate the infection). Cell type and time point are not known. Each CDR3 is given with its conserved first and last residue. A D gene is named only where the DNA matches it firmly. A clone size is listed for some rows: how often the clone was seen (once, few, many), or a class if it is expanded.

j_call d_call clone_size v_call cdr3_nt cdr3_aa
TRBJ1-5 - - TRBV19 TGTGCCAGTAGGCTCCAGGGTCAGCCCCAGCATTTT CASRLQGQPQHF
TRBJ2-3 TRBD2 few TRBV29-1 TGCAGCGTTGAACTAGCGGGGGGATGGGATACGCAGTATTTT CSVELAGGWDTQYF
TRBJ2-6 - - TRBV4-3 TGCGCCAGCAGCCAAGATCGGCGGGGCGCCAGCTCTGGGGCCAACGTCCTGACTTTC CASSQDRRGASSGANVLTF
TRBJ2-1 TRBD1 - TRBV5-1 TGCGCCAGCAGCTGGGACAGGGGGGAAATAGGTAACTATGAGCAGTTCTTC CASSWDRGEIGNYEQFF
TRBJ2-1 TRBD2 - TRBV29-1 TGCAGCGTCGGGACTAGCGGGGGACCGAAGCAGTTCTTC CSVGTSGGPKQFF
TRBJ2-1 - many TRBV4-1 TGCGCCAGCAGCCCGGTCCCTACAGGGTTTAATGAGCAGTTCTTC CASSPVPTGFNEQFF
TRBJ1-1 - - TRBV12-3/TRBV12-4 TGTGCCAGCAGCCCCGGAATTTTTTCAGGGTTTTTGTTTCCTGAAGCTTTCTTT CASSPGIFSGFLFPEAFF
TRBJ1-1 - few TRBV9 TGTGCCAGCAGCGTATCCGTGAACACTGAAGCTTTCTTT CASSVSVNTEAFF
TRBJ2-1 - - TRBV30 TGTGCCTGGAGTCTAAATCCCCCCGGGGCCTACAATGAGCAGTTCTTC CAWSLNPPGAYNEQFF
TRBJ1-1 TRBD1 - TRBV29-1 TGCAGCGTTGTTATGGCAGGGGGCAACACTGAAGATTTCTTT CSVVMAGGNTEDFF
TRBJ1-4 - few TRBV7-2 TGTGCCAGCAGCTTAGTGGGGGAGCGATACGAAAAACTGTTTTTT CASSLVGERYEKLFF
TRBJ2-1 - many TRBV12-3/TRBV12-4 TGTGCCAGCAGTCCCCTGGGGACTGGCTACAATGAGCAGTTCTTC CASSPLGTGYNEQFF
TRBJ2-3 - - TRBV4-3 TGCGCCAGCAGTGGGGAACTAGGGACCACAGATACGCAGTATTTT CASSGELGTTDTQYF
TRBJ2-7 - - TRBV5-1 TGCGCCAGCAGCGCGCCGGGCTCCTACGAGCAGTACTTC CASSAPGSYEQYF
TRBJ2-3 - - TRBV2 TGTGCCAGCAGTGAACTGGCGGTAACTAGCACAGATACGCAGTATTTT CASSELAVTSTDTQYF
TRBJ2-4 TRBD1 - TRBV15 TGTGCCACCAGCAGTGTGGGACAGGGGGCAATGAACATTCAGTACTTC CATSSVGQGAMNIQYF
TRBJ2-5 - - TRBV6-2/TRBV6-3 TGTGCCAGCAGGAACGGAAGTACAGAGCGGGCGACCCAGTACTTC CASRNGSTERATQYF
TRBJ2-7 - - TRBV27 TGTGCCAGCAGTTTAGCGGCCCGGGTCGAGCAGTACTTC CASSLAARVEQYF
TRBJ1-2 - few TRBV4-3 TGCGCCAGCAGTGAGGGGTATGGCTACACCTTC CASSEGYGYTF
TRBJ1-5 - - TRBV7-9 TGTGCCAGCAGCTTATCCCAGACGGGCAATCAGCCCCAGCATTTT CASSLSQTGNQPQHF
TRBJ1-6 - few TRBV4-3 TGCGCCAGCAGCCAAGAACAAGGGAGGGTGAATTCACCCCTCCACTTT CASSQEQGRVNSPLHF
TRBJ2-7 - few TRBV6-2/TRBV6-3 TGTGCCAGCAGTATCGGGACGGCCTCCTACGAGCAGTACTTC CASSIGTASYEQYF
TRBJ1-3 - - TRBV10-3 TGTGCAACCTTCCACGGCGGGACTCTGGACAACACCATATATTTT CATFHGGTLDNTIYF
TRBJ2-6 - many TRBV29-1 TGCAGCGTTGAGGATCGACAGCACGACTCTGGGGCCAACGTCCTGACTTTC CSVEDRQHDSGANVLTF
TRBJ1-5 - many TRBV7-8 TGTGCCAGCAGCTTAGTGGGGGCGGACGGAAATCAGCCCCAGCATTTT CASSLVGADGNQPQHF